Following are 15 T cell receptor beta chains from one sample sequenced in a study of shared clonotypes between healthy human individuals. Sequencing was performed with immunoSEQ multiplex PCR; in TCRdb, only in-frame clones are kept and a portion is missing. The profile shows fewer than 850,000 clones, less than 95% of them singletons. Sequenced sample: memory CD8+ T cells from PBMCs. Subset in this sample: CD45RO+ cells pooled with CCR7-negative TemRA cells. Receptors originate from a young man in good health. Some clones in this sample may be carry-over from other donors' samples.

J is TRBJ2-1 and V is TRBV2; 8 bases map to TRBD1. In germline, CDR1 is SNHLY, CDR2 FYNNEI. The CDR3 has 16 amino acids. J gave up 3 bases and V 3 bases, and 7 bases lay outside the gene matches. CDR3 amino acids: CASSEYRTGYYNEQFF. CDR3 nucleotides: TGTGCCAGCAGTGAGTATCGGACAGGGTACTACAATGAGCAGTTCTTC.

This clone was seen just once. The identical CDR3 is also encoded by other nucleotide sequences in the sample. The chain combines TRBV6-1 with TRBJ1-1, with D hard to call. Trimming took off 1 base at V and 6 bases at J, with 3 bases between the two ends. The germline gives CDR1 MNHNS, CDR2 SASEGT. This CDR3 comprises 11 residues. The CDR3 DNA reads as TGTGCCAGCAGTGAAGGGTCTGAAGCTTTCTTT. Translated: CASSEGSEAFF.

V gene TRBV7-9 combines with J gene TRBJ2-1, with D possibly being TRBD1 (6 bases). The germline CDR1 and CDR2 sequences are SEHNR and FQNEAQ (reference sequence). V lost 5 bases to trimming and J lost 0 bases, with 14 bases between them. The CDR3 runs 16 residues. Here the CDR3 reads CASSHRVLSSYNEQFF. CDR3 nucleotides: TGTGCCAGCAGCCACAGGGTCCTCAGCTCCTACAATGAGCAGTTCTTC.

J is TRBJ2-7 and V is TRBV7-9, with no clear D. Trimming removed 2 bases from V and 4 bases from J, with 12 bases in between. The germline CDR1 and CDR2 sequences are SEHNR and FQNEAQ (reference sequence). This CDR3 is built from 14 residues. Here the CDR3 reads CASSLQVLSYEQYF. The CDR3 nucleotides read TGTGCCAGCAGCTTACAGGTGCTATCTTACGAGCAGTACTTC.

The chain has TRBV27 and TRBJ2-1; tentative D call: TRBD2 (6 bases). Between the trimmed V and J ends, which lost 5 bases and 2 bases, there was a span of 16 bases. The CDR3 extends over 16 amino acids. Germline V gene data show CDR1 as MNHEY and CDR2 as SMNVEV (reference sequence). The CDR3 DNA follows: TGTGCCAGCAGTCGGGCGGGGCTAGCAACCTACAATGAGCAGTTCTTC. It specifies CASSRAGLATYNEQFF.

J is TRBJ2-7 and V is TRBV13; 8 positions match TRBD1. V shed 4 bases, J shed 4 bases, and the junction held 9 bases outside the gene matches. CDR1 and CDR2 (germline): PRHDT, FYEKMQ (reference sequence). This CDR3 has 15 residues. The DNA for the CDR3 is TGTGCCAGCAGCTCGGCCCTCTACAGGGGGTACGAGCAGTACTTC. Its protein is CASSSALYRGYEQYF.

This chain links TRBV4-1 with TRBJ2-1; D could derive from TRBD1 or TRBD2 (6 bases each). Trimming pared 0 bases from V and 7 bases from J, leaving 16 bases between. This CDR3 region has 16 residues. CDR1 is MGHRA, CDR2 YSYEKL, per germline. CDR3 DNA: TGCGCCAGCAGCCAAGAAGGGTGGGGGGCAGGAAATGAGCAGTTCTTC. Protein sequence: CASSQEGWGAGNEQFF.

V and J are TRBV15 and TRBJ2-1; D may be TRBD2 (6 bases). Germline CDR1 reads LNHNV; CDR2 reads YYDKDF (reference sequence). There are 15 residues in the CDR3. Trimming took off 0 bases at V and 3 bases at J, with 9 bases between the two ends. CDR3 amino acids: CATSREGGNYNEQFF. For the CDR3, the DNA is TGTGCCACCAGCAGAGAGGGGGGAAACTACAATGAGCAGTTCTTC.

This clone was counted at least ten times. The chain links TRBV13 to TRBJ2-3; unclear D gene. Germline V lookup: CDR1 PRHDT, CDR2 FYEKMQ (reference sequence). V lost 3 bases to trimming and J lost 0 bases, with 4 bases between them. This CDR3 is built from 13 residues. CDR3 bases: TGTGCCAGCAGCTTGTGGAGCACAGATACGCAGTATTTT. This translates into CASSLWSTDTQYF.

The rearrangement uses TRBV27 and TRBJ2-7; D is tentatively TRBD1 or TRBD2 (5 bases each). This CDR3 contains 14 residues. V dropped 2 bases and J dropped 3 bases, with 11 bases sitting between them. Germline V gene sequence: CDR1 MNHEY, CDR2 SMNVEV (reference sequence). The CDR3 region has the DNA TGTGCCAGCAGTTTACAGGGACCTTTCTACGAGCAGTACTTC. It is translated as CASSLQGPFYEQYF.

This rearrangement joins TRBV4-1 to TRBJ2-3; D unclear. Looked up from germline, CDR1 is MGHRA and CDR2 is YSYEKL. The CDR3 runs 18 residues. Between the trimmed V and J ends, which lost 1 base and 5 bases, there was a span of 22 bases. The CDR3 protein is CASSQGSGWLVRRDTQYF. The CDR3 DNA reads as TGCGCCAGCAGCCAAGGGTCCGGGTGGTTGGTCAGGAGAGATACGCAGTATTTT.

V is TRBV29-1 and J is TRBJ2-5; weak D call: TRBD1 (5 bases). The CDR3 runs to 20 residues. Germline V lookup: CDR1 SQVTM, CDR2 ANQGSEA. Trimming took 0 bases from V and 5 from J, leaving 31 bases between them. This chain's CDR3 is CSVEDLALSPTRVPRETQYF. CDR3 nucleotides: TGCAGCGTTGAAGACTTGGCCCTGAGCCCCACCAGGGTGCCCCGGGAGACCCAGTACTTC.

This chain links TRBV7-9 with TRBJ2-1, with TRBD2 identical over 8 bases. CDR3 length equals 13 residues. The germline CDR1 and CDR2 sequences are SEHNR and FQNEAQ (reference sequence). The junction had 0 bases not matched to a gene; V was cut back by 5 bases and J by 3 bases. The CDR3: CASSTSGYNEQFF. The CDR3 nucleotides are TGTGCCAGCAGCACTAGCGGCTACAATGAGCAGTTCTTC.

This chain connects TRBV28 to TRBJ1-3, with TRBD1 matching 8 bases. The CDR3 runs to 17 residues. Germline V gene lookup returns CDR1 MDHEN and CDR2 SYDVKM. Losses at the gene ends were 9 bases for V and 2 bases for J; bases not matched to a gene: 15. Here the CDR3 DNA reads TGTGCCAGTACCACAGGGGGTATAGGTTTGACTGGAAACACCATATATTTT. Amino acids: CASTTGGIGLTGNTIYF.

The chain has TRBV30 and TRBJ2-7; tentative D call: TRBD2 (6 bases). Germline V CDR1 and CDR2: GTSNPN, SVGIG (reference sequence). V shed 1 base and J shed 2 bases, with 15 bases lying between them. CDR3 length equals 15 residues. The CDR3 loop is CAWSGGEGYAYEQYF. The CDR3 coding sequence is TGTGCCTGGAGTGGGGGGGAAGGTTACGCCTACGAGCAGTACTTC.